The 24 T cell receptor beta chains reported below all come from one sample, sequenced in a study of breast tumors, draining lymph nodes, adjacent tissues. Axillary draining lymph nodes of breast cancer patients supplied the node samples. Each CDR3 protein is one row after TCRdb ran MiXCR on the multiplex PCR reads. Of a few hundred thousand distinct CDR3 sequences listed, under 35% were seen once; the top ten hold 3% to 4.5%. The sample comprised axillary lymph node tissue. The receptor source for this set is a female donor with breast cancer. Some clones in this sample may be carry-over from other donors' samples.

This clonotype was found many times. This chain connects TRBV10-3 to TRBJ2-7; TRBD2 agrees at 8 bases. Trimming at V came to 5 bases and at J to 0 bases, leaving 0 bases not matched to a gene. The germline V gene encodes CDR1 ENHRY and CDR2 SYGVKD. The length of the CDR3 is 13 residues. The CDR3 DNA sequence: TGTGCCATCAGTCGGGGGGGCTCCTACGAGCAGTACTTC. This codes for CAISRGGSYEQYF.

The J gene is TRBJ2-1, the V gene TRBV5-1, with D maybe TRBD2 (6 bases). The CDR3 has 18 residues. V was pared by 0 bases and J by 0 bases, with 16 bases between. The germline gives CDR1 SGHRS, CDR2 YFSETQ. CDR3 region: CASSLGTGGTPSYNEQFF. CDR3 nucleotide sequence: TGCGCCAGCAGCTTGGGGACTGGCGGGACCCCCTCCTACAATGAGCAGTTCTTC. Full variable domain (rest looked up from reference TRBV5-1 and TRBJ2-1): KAGVTQTPRYLIKTRGQQVTLSCSPISGHRSVSWYQQTPGQGLQFLFEYFSETQRNKGNFPGRFSGRQFSNSRSEMNVSTLELGDSALYLCASSLGTGGTPSYNEQFFGPGTRLTVL.

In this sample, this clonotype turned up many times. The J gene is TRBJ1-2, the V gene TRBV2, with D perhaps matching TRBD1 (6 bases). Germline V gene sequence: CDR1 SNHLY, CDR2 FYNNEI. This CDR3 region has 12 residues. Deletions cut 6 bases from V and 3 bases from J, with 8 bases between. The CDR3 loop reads CASRDSHYGYTF. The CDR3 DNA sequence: TGTGCCAGCAGGGACAGTCACTATGGCTACACCTTC. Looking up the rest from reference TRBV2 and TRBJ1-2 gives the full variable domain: EPEVTQTPSHQVTQMGQEVILRCVPISNHLYFYWYRQILGQKVEFLVSFYNNEISEKSEIFDDQFSVERPDGSNFTLKIRSTKLEDSAMYFCASRDSHYGYTFGSGTRLTVV.

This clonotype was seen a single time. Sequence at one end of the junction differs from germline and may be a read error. CDR3 loop: CASSRQGQIHPPHF. As DNA, the CDR3 is TGTGCCAGCAGTAGACAGGGCCAAATTCACCCCCCCCACTTT. The gene calls are TRBV2 and TRBJ1-6; 7 nucleotides align to TRBD1. This CDR3 contains 14 residues. Per the germline V gene, CDR1 is SNHLY and CDR2 is FYNNEI.

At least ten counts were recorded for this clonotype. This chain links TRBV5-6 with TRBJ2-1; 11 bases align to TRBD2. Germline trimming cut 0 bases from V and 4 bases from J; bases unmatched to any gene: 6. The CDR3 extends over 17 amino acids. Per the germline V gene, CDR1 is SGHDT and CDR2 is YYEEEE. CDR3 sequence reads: CASSLALGLAAYNEQFF. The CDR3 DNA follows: TGTGCCAGCAGCTTGGCCTTGGGACTAGCGGCTTACAATGAGCAGTTCTTC.

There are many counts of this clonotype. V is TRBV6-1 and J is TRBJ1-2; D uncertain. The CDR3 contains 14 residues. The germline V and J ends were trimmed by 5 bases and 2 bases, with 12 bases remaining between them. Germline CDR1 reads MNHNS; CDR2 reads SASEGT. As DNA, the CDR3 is TGTGCCAGCAGTCACACCGACGGAAACTATGGCTACACCTTC. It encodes CASSHTDGNYGYTF.

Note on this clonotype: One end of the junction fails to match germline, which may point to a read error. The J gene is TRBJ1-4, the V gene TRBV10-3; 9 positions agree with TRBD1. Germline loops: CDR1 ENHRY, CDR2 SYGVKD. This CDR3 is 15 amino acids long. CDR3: CAIGDSGQGYEKLFF. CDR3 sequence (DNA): TGTGCCATCGGTGACTCGGGACAGGGATATGAAAAACTGTTTTTT.

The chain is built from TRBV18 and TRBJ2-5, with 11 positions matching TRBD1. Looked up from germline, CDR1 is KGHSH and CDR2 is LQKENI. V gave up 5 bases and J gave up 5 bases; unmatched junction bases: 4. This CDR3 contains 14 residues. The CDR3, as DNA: TGTGCCAGCTCAGCCGGGACAGGGGGTGAGACCCAGTACTTC. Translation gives CASSAGTGGETQYF.

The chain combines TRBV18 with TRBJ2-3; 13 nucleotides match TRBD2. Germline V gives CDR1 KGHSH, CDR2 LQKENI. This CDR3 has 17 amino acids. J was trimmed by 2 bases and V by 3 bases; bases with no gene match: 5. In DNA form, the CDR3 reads TGTGCCAGCTCACCGGGACTAGCGGGACAGACCACAGATACGCAGTATTTT. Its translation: CASSPGLAGQTTDTQYF.

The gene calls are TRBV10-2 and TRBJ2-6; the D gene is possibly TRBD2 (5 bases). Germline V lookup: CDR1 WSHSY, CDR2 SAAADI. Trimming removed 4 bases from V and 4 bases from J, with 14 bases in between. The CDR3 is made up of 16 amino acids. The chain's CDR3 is CASSGRVNTGANVLTF. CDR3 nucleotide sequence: TGCGCCAGCAGTGGGCGGGTAAACACCGGGGCCAACGTCCTGACTTTC.

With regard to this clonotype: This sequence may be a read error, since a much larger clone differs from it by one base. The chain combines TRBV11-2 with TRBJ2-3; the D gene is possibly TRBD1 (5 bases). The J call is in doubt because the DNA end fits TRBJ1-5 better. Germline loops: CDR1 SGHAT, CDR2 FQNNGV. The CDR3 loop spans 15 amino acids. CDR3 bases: TGTGCCAGCAGCTTAGATGGGCAGGGCACAGATACGCAGCATTTT. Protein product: CASSLDGQGTDTQHF.

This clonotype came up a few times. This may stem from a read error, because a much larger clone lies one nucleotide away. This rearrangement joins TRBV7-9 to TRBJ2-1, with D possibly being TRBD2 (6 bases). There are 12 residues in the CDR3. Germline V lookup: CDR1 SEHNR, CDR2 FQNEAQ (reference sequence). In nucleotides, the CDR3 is TGTGCCAGCAGCTTAAGTGGTCGGGAGACTTGCTTC. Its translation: CASSLSGRETCF.

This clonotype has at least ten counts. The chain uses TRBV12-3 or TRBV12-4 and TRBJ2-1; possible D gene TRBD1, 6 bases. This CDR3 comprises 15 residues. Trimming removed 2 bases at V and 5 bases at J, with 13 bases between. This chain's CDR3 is CASSLSGAQNNEQFF. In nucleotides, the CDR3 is TGTGCCAGCAGTTTATCAGGGGCGCAGAACAATGAGCAGTTCTTC.

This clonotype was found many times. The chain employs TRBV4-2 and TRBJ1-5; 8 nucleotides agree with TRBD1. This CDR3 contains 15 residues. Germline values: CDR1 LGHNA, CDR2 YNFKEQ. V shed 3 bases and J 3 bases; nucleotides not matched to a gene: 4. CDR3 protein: CASSQTGADNQPQHF. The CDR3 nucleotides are TGTGCCAGCAGCCAGACAGGGGCTGACAATCAGCCCCAGCATTTT.

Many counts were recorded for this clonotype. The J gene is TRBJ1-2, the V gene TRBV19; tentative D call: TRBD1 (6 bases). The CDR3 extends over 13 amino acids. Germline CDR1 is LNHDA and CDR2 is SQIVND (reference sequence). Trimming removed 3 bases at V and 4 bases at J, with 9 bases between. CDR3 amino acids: CASSIGGGYGYTF. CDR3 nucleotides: TGTGCCAGTAGTATTGGAGGGGGCTATGGCTACACCTTC.

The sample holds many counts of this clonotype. CDR3 nucleotides: TGTGCCAGCAGGGGACAGGGTTTCGAAAAACTGTTTTTT. It codes for CASRGQGFEKLFF. The chain uses TRBV12-3 or TRBV12-4 and TRBJ1-4; 9 bases fit TRBD1. The CDR3 is 13 residues long. Trimming at V came to 6 bases and at J to 8 bases, leaving 4 bases not matched to a gene.

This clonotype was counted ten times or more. The CDR3 nucleotides are TGCGCCAGCAGCCAAGATAGGAGTGGCTACACCTTC. As protein: CASSQDRSGYTF. The chain has TRBV4-1 and TRBJ1-2; D remains ambiguous. Trimming removed 0 bases at V and 7 bases at J, with 6 bases between. The CDR3 loop spans 12 amino acids. Germline V gives CDR1 MGHRA, CDR2 YSYEKL.

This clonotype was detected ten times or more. The CDR3 region has the DNA TGTGCCAGCTTGGACAGGGAGATTAATGAAAAACTGTTTTTT. This codes for CASLDREINEKLFF. V usage is TRBV6-6 and J usage is TRBJ1-4; TRBD1 aligns across 8 bases. CDR1 MNHNY and CDR2 SVGAGI come from the germline V gene (reference sequence). The CDR3 totals 14 residues. With V trimmed by 8 bases and J by 4 bases, 6 bases remained unmatched.

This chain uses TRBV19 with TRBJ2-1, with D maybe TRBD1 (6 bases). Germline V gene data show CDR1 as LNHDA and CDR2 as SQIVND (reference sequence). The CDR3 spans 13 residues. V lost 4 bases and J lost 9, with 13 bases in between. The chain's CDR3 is CASSTGTGLEQFF. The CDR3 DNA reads TGTGCCAGTAGTACCGGAACAGGGCTTGAGCAGTTCTTC.

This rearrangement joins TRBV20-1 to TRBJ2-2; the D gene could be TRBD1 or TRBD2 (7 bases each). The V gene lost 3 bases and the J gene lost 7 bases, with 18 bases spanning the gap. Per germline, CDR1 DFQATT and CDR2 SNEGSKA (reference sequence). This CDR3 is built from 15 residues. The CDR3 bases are TGCAGTGCTAGTTGGCCCCAGGGGGAGGGCGGGGAGCTGTTTTTT. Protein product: CSASWPQGEGGELFF.

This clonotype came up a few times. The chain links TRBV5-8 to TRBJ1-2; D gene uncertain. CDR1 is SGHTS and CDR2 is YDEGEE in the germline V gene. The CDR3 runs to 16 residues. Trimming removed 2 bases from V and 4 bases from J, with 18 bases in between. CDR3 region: CASSLFIARRVYGYTF. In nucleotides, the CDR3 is TGTGCCAGCAGCTTATTTATTGCACGCAGAGTCTATGGCTACACCTTC.

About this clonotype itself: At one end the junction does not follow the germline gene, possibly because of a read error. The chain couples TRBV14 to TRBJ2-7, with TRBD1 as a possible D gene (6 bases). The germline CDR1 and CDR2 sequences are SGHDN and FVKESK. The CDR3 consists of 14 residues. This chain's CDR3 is CASSAQGVLYEQSF. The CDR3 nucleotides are TGTGCCAGCAGCGCACAGGGAGTTCTCTACGAGCAGTCCTTC.

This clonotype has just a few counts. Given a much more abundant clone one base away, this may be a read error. The CDR3 DNA is TGTGCCAGCAGCTTGGGGGCCCAAATAGGCGGAACAGATCCGCAGTATTTT. Protein sequence: CASSLGAQIGGTDPQYF. The chain employs TRBV7-2 and TRBJ2-3; possible D gene TRBD1, 6 bases. There are 17 residues in the CDR3. Germline V lookup: CDR1 SGHTA, CDR2 FQGNSA.

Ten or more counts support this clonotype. The CDR3 protein is CASSRGTGGYEQYF. Here the CDR3 DNA reads TGTGCCAGCAGCCGAGGGACAGGGGGCTACGAGCAGTACTTC. The chain joins TRBV7-9 to TRBJ2-7; 11 bases agree with TRBD1. Per the germline V gene, CDR1 is SEHNR and CDR2 is FQNEAQ (reference sequence). The V segment lost 5 bases and the J segment 3 bases; nucleotides outside the gene matches: 3. The CDR3 sequence is 14 residues long.